The next 10 T cell receptor beta chains were all read from a single sample in a study of cytomegalovirus exposure and HLA in healthy donors. It was with 60 Vbeta and 13 Jbeta primers that the PCR ran. Sequenced by immunoSEQ multiplex PCR; TCRdb stores in-frame clones only, minus some. This sample has 150,000 to 200,000 clones, with roughly 85% found just once. The sequencing sample was made of PBMCs. The receptors derive from a woman aged 25-40 years in good health and CMV-seronegative.

The rearrangement joins TRBV19 to TRBJ1-2; a possible D gene is TRBD1 (5 bases). Trimming took off 5 bases at V and 5 bases at J, with 15 bases between the two ends. The V gene's germline CDR1 is LNHDA and CDR2 SQIVND (reference sequence). The CDR3 runs to 14 residues. The CDR3 reads CASSSKGIGYGYTF. As DNA, the CDR3 is TGTGCCAGTAGTTCGAAGGGGATAGGGTATGGCTACACCTTC.

This sequence joins TRBV27 and TRBJ2-5; possible D gene TRBD1, 6 bases. Matching the DNA end better, TRBJ2-7 makes the J call doubtful. CDR3 length: 18 residues. CDR1 and CDR2 from the germline V gene are MNHEY and SMNVEV (reference sequence). CDR3 in amino acids: CASSFQPAGALLSYEQYF. The CDR3 DNA follows: TGTGCCAGCAGTTTCCAACCGGCAGGGGCCCTCCTCTCCTACGAGCAGTACTTC.

This clone was counted once. The V and J genes are TRBV11-2 and TRBJ2-2, with D perhaps matching TRBD1 (6 bases). The CDR3 spans 16 residues. Trimming cost V 1 base and J 4 bases, with 13 bases left between them. Germline V gives CDR1 SGHAT, CDR2 FQNNGV. The CDR3: CASSLVPGAGTGELFF. The CDR3 DNA reads as TGTGCCAGCAGCTTAGTTCCAGGGGCCGGCACCGGGGAGCTGTTTTTT.

J is TRBJ2-7 and V is TRBV29-1, with 7 bases fitting TRBD1. The CDR3 contains 14 residues. Germline V gene sequence: CDR1 SQVTM, CDR2 ANQGSEA. With V trimmed by 6 bases and J by 0 bases, 8 bases remained unmatched. CDR3 nucleotides: TGCAGCGTCGCAGGGGGTACCAGCTCCTACGAGCAGTACTTC. It specifies CSVAGGTSSYEQYF.

This clone was detected only once. This chain joins TRBV10-2 and TRBJ1-2; D possibly corresponds to TRBD1 (5 bases). This CDR3 region has 14 residues. V shed 5 bases and J shed 3 bases, with 13 bases lying between them. The V gene's germline CDR1 is WSHSY and CDR2 SAAADI. CDR3 nucleotides: TGCGCCAGCAGTTTGGCAGGGACTTACTATGGCTACACCTTC. Translated: CASSLAGTYYGYTF.

The J gene is TRBJ2-4, the V gene TRBV7-2, with TRBD1 as a possible D gene (5 bases). CDR3 length equals 16 residues. V lost 0 bases to trimming and J lost 0 bases, with 9 bases between them. Germline V gene data show CDR1 as SGHTA and CDR2 as FQGNSA. The CDR3 DNA reads TGTGCCAGCAGCTTAGCGACAGCTCTAGCCAAAAACATTCAGTACTTC. Its translation: CASSLATALAKNIQYF.

CDR3 DNA sequence: TGTGCCAGCTCACCACCGCGGACAGCAGGCAACACAGATACGCAGTATTTT. Amino acid sequence: CASSPPRTAGNTDTQYF. The rearrangement uses TRBV18 and TRBJ2-3, with a tentative D call TRBD1 (6 bases). Per the germline V gene, CDR1 is KGHSH and CDR2 is LQKENI. Trimming cost V 0 bases and J 2 bases, with 15 bases left between them. This CDR3 has 17 residues. Variable domain in full (rest from reference TRBV18 and TRBJ2-3): NAGVMQNPRHLVRRRGQEARLRCSPMKGHSHVYWYRQLPEEGLKFMVYLQKENIIDESGMPKERFSAEFPKEGPSILRIQQVVRGDSAAYFCASSPPRTAGNTDTQYFGPGTRLTVL.

This rearrangement joins TRBV5-1 to TRBJ2-7, with 11 bases aligning to TRBD1. Trimming took 2 bases from V and 3 from J; bases not matched to a gene: 4. Per the germline V gene, CDR1 is SGHRS and CDR2 is YFSETQ. The CDR3 is 15 residues long. CDR3 in amino acids: CASSLTGTGGYEQYF. The CDR3 region has the DNA TGCGCCAGCAGCTTAACCGGGACAGGGGGCTACGAGCAGTACTTC.

This clone has only a few counts. The chain has TRBV4-1 and TRBJ2-7; D ambiguous. The V gene's germline CDR1 is MGHRA and CDR2 YSYEKL. The V end was cut by 1 base, the J end by 3 bases, with 7 bases between. The CDR3 runs 13 residues. This chain's CDR3 is CASSQGPFYEQYF. The CDR3 nucleotides are TGCGCCAGCAGCCAAGGGCCATTCTACGAGCAGTACTTC.

This clone has just one count. This chain joins TRBV28 and TRBJ2-7; D unresolved. V lost 6 bases to trimming and J lost 6 bases, with 12 bases between them. Germline-derived CDR1 and CDR2 are MDHEN and SYDVKM. CDR3 size: 12 residues. The CDR3 nucleotides are TGTGCCAGCAGGGGCCTCCTCTTCGAGCAGTACTTC. It specifies CASRGLLFEQYF.